The rows below give T cell receptor beta chains drawn from one sample of a study of human T cells and chemical hapten exposure. TCRdb passed the RACE reads through MiXCR, listing each CDR3 protein once. Here the sample spans roughly 30,000 distinct CDR3 sequences, 7.4% being singletons. The sample consisted of whole blood. These receptors were collected from a human donor in good health. Some clones in this sample may be carry-over from other donors' samples. The CDR3 runs from the conserved cysteine through the conserved F or W. A D gene is named only where the DNA matches it firmly. Size is stated for part of the rows, as once, few or many counts, or as a class when the clone is expanded.

J gene: TRBJ1-2
V gene: TRBV19
D gene: -
clone size: few
CDR3 DNA: TGTGCCACCCTACGCAGCCGGACCTCTTCCCTCGATGGCTACACCTTC
CDR3 protein: CATLRSRTSSLDGYTF

J gene: TRBJ2-1
V gene: TRBV28
D gene: TRBD1
clone size: few
CDR3 DNA: TGTGCCAGCAGTGCTCGGGACAGGGCTTACAATGAGCAGTTCTTC
CDR3 protein: CASSARDRAYNEQFF

J gene: TRBJ2-3
V gene: TRBV7-6
D gene: -
clone size: many
CDR3 DNA: TGTGCCAGCAGCTTAGCGGGAGGGGGCATGGATACGCAGTATTTT
CDR3 protein: CASSLAGGGMDTQYF

J gene: TRBJ1-1
V gene: TRBV27
D gene: -
clone size: few
CDR3 DNA: TGTGCCAGTGAGGACGGGAAAGAAGCTTTCTTT
CDR3 protein: CASEDGKEAFF

J gene: TRBJ1-2
V gene: TRBV14
D gene: -
clone size: -
CDR3 DNA: TGTGCCAGCAGCCACGGGAGAGGCTATGGCTACACCTTC
CDR3 protein: CASSHGRGYGYTF

J gene: TRBJ1-1
V gene: TRBV27
D gene: -
clone size: few
CDR3 DNA: TGTGCCAGCAGATACGGGGGGGCGATAACTGAAGCTTTCTTT
CDR3 protein: CASRYGGAITEAFF

J gene: TRBJ1-4
V gene: TRBV18
D gene: -
clone size: few
CDR3 DNA: TGTGCCAGCTCAACGAGCGGTGCAACTAATGAAAAACTGTTTTTT
CDR3 protein: CASSTSGATNEKLFF

J gene: TRBJ1-1
V gene: TRBV7-2
D gene: -
clone size: many
CDR3 DNA: TGTGCCAGCAGCTCACCGGGACAAATGGCTTTCTTT
CDR3 protein: CASSSPGQMAFF

J gene: TRBJ1-1
V gene: TRBV10-3
D gene: -
clone size: -
CDR3 DNA: TGTGCCATCAGTGAGCCGGAGGGGGGAGTTAACACTGAAGCTTTCTTT
CDR3 protein: CAISEPEGGVNTEAFF

J gene: TRBJ1-1
V gene: TRBV29-1
D gene: -
clone size: -
CDR3 DNA: TGCAGCACCTACTCCGACAGGTTAGACACTGAAGCTTTCTTT
CDR3 protein: CSTYSDRLDTEAFF

J gene: TRBJ2-5
V gene: TRBV13
D gene: TRBD1
clone size: -
CDR3 DNA: TGTGCCAGCAGCTTCTCCGACAGGGGGCGTGGGACCCAGTACTTC
CDR3 protein: CASSFSDRGRGTQYF

J gene: TRBJ1-2
V gene: TRBV4-3
D gene: -
clone size: many
CDR3 DNA: TGCGCCAGCAGCCAGTCCCAGAACTATGGCTACACCTTC
CDR3 protein: CASSQSQNYGYTF

J gene: TRBJ2-2
V gene: TRBV24-1
D gene: -
clone size: many
CDR3 DNA: TGTGCCACGAAAGGGACCAACACCGGGGAGCTGTTTTTT
CDR3 protein: CATKGTNTGELFF

J gene: TRBJ2-3
V gene: TRBV28
D gene: -
clone size: few
CDR3 DNA: TGTGCCAGCATGTCTGGGCTCGTAAGGGATACGCAGTATTTT
CDR3 protein: CASMSGLVRDTQYF

J gene: TRBJ2-3
V gene: TRBV5-1
D gene: TRBD2
clone size: many
CDR3 DNA: TGCGCCAGCAGCACCGGACTAGCGGGGGCCATCACAGATACGCAGTATTTT
CDR3 protein: CASSTGLAGAITDTQYF

J gene: TRBJ2-2
V gene: TRBV20-1
D gene: -
clone size: -
CDR3 DNA: TGCAGTGCTGCAAAGCGGAACAACACCGGGGAGCTGTTTTTT
CDR3 protein: CSAAKRNNTGELFF

J gene: TRBJ1-6
V gene: TRBV9
D gene: -
clone size: -
CDR3 DNA: TGTGCCAGCAGTTTAGAGGCAGACCCCTTTTCACCCCTCCACTTT
CDR3 protein: CASSLEADPFSPLHF

J gene: TRBJ1-1
V gene: TRBV29-1
D gene: -
clone size: many
CDR3 DNA: TGCAGCGCCTCAACGACAGACACTGAAGCTTTCTTT
CDR3 protein: CSASTTDTEAFF

J gene: TRBJ1-1
V gene: TRBV12-3/TRBV12-4
D gene: -
clone size: many
CDR3 DNA: TGTGCCAGCAGTTTGCAGGGGCGAGGGTACACTGAAGCTTTCTTT
CDR3 protein: CASSLQGRGYTEAFF

J gene: TRBJ2-1
V gene: TRBV7-2
D gene: -
clone size: -
CDR3 DNA: TGTGCCAGCAGCACCCCGGCGGAGGCCAGTCAGTTCTTC
CDR3 protein: CASSTPAEASQFF

J gene: TRBJ2-1
V gene: TRBV27
D gene: -
clone size: few
CDR3 DNA: TGTGCCAGCAGTTTATTAAGGGGGGGCAATGAGCAGTTCTTC
CDR3 protein: CASSLLRGGNEQFF

J gene: TRBJ1-1
V gene: TRBV3-1
D gene: -
clone size: once
CDR3 DNA: TGTGCCAGCAGCCAAGTGCAGCCTAGGGCTGAAGCTTTCTTT
CDR3 protein: CASSQVQPRAEAFF

J gene: TRBJ1-2
V gene: TRBV5-1
D gene: TRBD1
clone size: few
CDR3 DNA: TGCGCCAGCAGCCCCGAACAGGGGGTGTATGGCTACACCTTC
CDR3 protein: CASSPEQGVYGYTF

J gene: TRBJ2-7
V gene: TRBV29-1
D gene: -
clone size: few
CDR3 DNA: TGCAGCGTCTTGGGTGGCCCAGGAGGCGACGAGCAGTACTTC
CDR3 protein: CSVLGGPGGDEQYF

J gene: TRBJ2-7
V gene: TRBV2
D gene: -
clone size: -
CDR3 DNA: TGTGCCAGCATGGAGGAAGTAGGCGGTTACTACGAGCAGTACTTC
CDR3 protein: CASMEEVGGYYEQYF

J gene: TRBJ1-2
V gene: TRBV5-1
D gene: -
clone size: -
CDR3 DNA: TGCGCCAGCAGCCCGGACATGGAATTATATGGCTACACCTTC
CDR3 protein: CASSPDMELYGYTF

J gene: TRBJ2-2
V gene: TRBV6-1
D gene: TRBD2
clone size: many
CDR3 DNA: TGTGCCAGCAGTGATCGCGGGAGGACCGGGGAGCTGTTTTTT
CDR3 protein: CASSDRGRTGELFF

J gene: TRBJ1-1
V gene: TRBV12-3/TRBV12-4
D gene: -
clone size: many
CDR3 DNA: TGTGCCAGCAGTTTACAGGCCCCCACTGAAGCTTTCTTT
CDR3 protein: CASSLQAPTEAFF

J gene: TRBJ2-5
V gene: TRBV7-9
D gene: -
clone size: -
CDR3 DNA: TGTGCCAGCAGCGCCGTTAGGGACCAAGAGACCCAGTACTTC
CDR3 protein: CASSAVRDQETQYF

J gene: TRBJ2-3
V gene: TRBV7-2
D gene: TRBD2
clone size: many
CDR3 DNA: TGTGCCAGCAGCCTCCAAGCGGGGGGGATTACAGATACGCAGTATTTT
CDR3 protein: CASSLQAGGITDTQYF

J gene: TRBJ1-1
V gene: TRBV12-3/TRBV12-4
D gene: -
clone size: few
CDR3 DNA: TGTGCCAGCAGTTGGAAGGAGATGAACACTGAAGCTTTCTTT
CDR3 protein: CASSWKEMNTEAFF

J gene: TRBJ2-1
V gene: TRBV20-1
D gene: -
clone size: -
CDR3 DNA: TGCAGTGCTAGCGAGACAGTTTACAATGAGCAGTTCTTC
CDR3 protein: CSASETVYNEQFF

J gene: TRBJ2-3
V gene: TRBV7-9
D gene: TRBD1
clone size: medium-sized
CDR3 DNA: TGTGCCAGCAGCGCTGGACGAGGGGGGACAGGGCTCGCAGATACGCAGTATTTT
CDR3 protein: CASSAGRGGTGLADTQYF

J gene: TRBJ1-1
V gene: TRBV11-2
D gene: -
clone size: -
CDR3 DNA: TGTGCCAGCAGCCCAGGACACAACACTGAAGCTTTCTTT
CDR3 protein: CASSPGHNTEAFF

J gene: TRBJ1-1
V gene: TRBV7-2
D gene: TRBD1
clone size: many
CDR3 DNA: TGTGCCAGCAGCTACCGGACAGGGATGAACACTGAAGCTTTCTTT
CDR3 protein: CASSYRTGMNTEAFF

J gene: TRBJ1-5
V gene: TRBV7-9
D gene: -
clone size: many
CDR3 DNA: TGTGCCAGCAGCTCAGGAGGGGGGAATCAGCCCCAGCATTTT
CDR3 protein: CASSSGGGNQPQHF

J gene: TRBJ1-4
V gene: TRBV7-9
D gene: TRBD1
clone size: many
CDR3 DNA: TGTGCCAGCAGCTTGACAGGGACTAATGAAAAACTGTTTTTT
CDR3 protein: CASSLTGTNEKLFF

J gene: TRBJ1-2
V gene: TRBV7-2
D gene: -
clone size: few
CDR3 DNA: TGTGCCAGCAGCTCCGCGGGGGGCGGGTGGAACTATGGCTACACCTTC
CDR3 protein: CASSSAGGGWNYGYTF